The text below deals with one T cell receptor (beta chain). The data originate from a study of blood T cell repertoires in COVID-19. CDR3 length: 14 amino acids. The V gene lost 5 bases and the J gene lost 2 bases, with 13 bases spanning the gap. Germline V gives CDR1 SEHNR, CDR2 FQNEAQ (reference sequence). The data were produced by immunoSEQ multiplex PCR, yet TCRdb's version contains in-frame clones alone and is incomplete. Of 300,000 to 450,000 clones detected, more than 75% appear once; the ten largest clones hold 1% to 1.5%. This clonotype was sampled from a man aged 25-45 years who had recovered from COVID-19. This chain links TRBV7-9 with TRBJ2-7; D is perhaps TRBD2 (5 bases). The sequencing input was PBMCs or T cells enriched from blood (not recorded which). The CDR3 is CASSPRTLAYEQYF. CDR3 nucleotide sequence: TGTGCCAGCAGCCCCCGGACTTTGGCCTACGAGCAGTACTTC. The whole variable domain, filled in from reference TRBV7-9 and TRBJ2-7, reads DTGVSQNPRHKITKRGQNVTFRCDPISEHNRLYWYRQTLGQGPEFLTYFQNEAQLEKSRLLSDRFSAERPKGSFSTLEIQRTEQGDSAMYLCASSPRTLAYEQYFGPGTRLTVT.